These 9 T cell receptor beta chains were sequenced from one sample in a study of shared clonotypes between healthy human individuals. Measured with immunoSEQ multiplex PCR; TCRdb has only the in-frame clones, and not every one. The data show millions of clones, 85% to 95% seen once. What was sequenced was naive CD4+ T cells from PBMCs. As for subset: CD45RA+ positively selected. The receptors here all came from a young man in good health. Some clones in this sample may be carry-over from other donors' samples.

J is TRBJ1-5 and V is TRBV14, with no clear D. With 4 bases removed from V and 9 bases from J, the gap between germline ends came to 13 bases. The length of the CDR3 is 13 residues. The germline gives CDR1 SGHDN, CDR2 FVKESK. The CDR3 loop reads CASSRDQLGPQHF. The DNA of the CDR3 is TGTGCCAGCAGCCGTGACCAATTGGGGCCCCAGCATTTT. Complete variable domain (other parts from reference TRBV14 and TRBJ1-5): EAGVTQFPSHSVIEKGQTVTLRCDPISGHDNLYWYRRVMGKEIKFLLHFVKESKQDESGMPNNRFLAERTGGTYSTLKVQPAELEDSGVYFCASSRDQLGPQHFGDGTRLSIL.

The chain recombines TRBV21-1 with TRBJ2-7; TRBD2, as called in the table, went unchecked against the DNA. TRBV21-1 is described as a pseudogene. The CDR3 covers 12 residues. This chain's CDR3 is CASSREYYEQYF. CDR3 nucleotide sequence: TGTGCCAGCAGCAGGGAGTACTACGAGCAGTACTTC.

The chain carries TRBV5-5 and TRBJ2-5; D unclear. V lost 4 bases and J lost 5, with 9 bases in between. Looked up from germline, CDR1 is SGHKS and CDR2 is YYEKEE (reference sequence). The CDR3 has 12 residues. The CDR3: CASSPFGETQYF. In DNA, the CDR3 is TGTGCCAGCAGCCCCTTCGGGGAGACCCAGTACTTC.

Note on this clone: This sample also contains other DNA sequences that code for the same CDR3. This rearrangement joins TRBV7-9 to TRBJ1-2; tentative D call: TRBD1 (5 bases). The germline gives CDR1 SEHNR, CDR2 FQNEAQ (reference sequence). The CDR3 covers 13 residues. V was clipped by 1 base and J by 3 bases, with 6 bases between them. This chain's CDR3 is CASSLGGDYGYTF. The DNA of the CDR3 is TGTGCCAGCAGCTTAGGGGGGGACTATGGCTACACCTTC.

In nucleotides, the CDR3 is TGTGCCAGCAGCTTACAGCAAGCTAACTATGGCTACACCTTC. Its translation: CASSLQQANYGYTF. The V call is TRBV7-9, the J call TRBJ1-2; D unresolved. There are 14 residues in the CDR3. Germline V gene lookup returns CDR1 SEHNR and CDR2 FQNEAQ (reference sequence). V was clipped by 2 bases and J by 0 bases, with 7 bases between them.

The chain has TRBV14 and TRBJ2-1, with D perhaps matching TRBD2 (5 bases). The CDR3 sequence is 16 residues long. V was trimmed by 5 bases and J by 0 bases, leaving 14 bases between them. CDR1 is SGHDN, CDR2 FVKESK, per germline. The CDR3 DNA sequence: TGTGCCAGCAGCGATCAACTAGAGAGCTCCTACAATGAGCAGTTCTTC. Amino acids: CASSDQLESSYNEQFF.

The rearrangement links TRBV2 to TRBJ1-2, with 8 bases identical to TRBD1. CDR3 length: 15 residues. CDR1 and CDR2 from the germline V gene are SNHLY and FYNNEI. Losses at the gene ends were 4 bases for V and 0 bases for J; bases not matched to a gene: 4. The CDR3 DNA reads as TGTGCCAGCAGTGCAGACAGGGGAGCTAACTATGGCTACACCTTC. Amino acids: CASSADRGANYGYTF.

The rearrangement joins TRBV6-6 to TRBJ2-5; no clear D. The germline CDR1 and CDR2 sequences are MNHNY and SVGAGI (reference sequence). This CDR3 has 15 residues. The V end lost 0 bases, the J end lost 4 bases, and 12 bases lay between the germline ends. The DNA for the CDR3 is TGTGCCAGCAGTTACTCCCCTAAGGTTCTAGAGACCCAGTACTTC. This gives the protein CASSYSPKVLETQYF.

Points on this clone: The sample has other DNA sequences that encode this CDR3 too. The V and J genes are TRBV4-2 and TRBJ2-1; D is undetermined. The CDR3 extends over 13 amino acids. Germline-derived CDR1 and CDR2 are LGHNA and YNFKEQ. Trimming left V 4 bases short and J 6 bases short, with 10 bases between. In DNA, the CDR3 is TGTGCCAGCAGCCCAGCCCCAGGCAATGAGCAGTTCTTC. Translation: CASSPAPGNEQFF.